These 28 T cell receptor beta chains share one sample of origin, sequenced in a study of T-cell memory formation after mild COVID-19. MiXCR, run by TCRdb on the 5' RACE reads, gives a single entry per CDR3 protein. Among around 80,000 distinct CDR3 sequences listed, around 13% were seen once. The sample was PBMCs or a T cell subset sorted from them (not recorded which). Every receptor here comes from a man younger than 30 who had mild COVID-19 (a few samples of this study predate the infection). Cell type and time point are not known.

This clonotype was seen more than once but under ten times. The chain joins TRBV15 to TRBJ2-1; 9 bases line up with TRBD1. The germline CDR1 and CDR2 sequences are LNHNV and YYDKDF (reference sequence). The V gene end was trimmed by 3 bases and the J gene end by 10 bases; junction bases not matched to a gene: 7. The CDR3 extends over 14 amino acids. The CDR3 region is CATSRWTGVREQFF. The CDR3 DNA reads TGTGCCACCAGCAGGTGGACAGGGGTGAGGGAGCAGTTCTTC.

The chain is built from TRBV4-2 and TRBJ1-2, with D possibly TRBD1 on 6 matching bases. The germline V gene encodes CDR1 LGHNA and CDR2 YNFKEQ. The V gene lost 1 base and the J gene lost 5 bases, with 14 bases spanning the gap. This CDR3 is 15 amino acids long. CDR3 in amino acids: CASSQATGGGYGYTF. CDR3 in DNA: TGTGCCAGCAGCCAAGCGACGGGAGGGGGGTATGGCTACACCTTC.

The chain carries TRBV23-1 and TRBJ1-2; D is ambiguous. TRBV23-1 is recorded as an ORF, its role being uncertain. CDR3 length: 13 residues. Trimming took off 3 bases at V and 0 bases at J, with 5 bases between the two ends. Here the CDR3 DNA reads TGCGCCAGCAGTCATACAGCTAACTATGGCTACACCTTC. The encoded protein is CASSHTANYGYTF.

CDR3 coding DNA: TGTGCCAGCAGCAAGGGAGATCACACTGAAGCTTTCTTT. Encoded protein: CASSKGDHTEAFF. The rearrangement joins TRBV11-2 to TRBJ1-1; D unresolved. The CDR3 has 13 residues. Germline V gene data show CDR1 as SGHAT and CDR2 as FQNNGV. Trimming took 5 bases from V and 3 from J, leaving 10 bases between them.

The table lists this clonotype with a few counts. J is TRBJ1-1 and V is TRBV19, with 8 bases identical to TRBD1. Germline CDR1 reads LNHDA; CDR2 reads SQIVND (reference sequence). V lost 7 bases and J lost 5; bases outside the gene matches: 18. This CDR3 region has 17 residues. The CDR3 DNA is TGTGCCAGTACCCCCTATGTCGGGCAGGGGGCGCGGACTGAAGCTTTCTTT. This gives the protein CASTPYVGQGARTEAFF.

The V call is TRBV19, the J call TRBJ1-1; a weak D match, TRBD1 (5 bases). The CDR3 loop spans 13 amino acids. V was trimmed by 3 bases and J by 4 bases, leaving 9 bases between them. Looked up from germline, CDR1 is LNHDA and CDR2 is SQIVND (reference sequence). The CDR3 reads CASSISRATEAFF. The CDR3 coding sequence is TGTGCCAGTAGTATCAGCAGGGCCACTGAAGCTTTCTTT.

The chain recombines TRBV27 with TRBJ1-1; maybe TRBD1 (5 bases). Germline values: CDR1 MNHEY, CDR2 SMNVEV (reference sequence). The CDR3 runs 17 residues. Trimming took off 10 bases at V and 1 base at J, with 25 bases between the two ends. CDR3 sequence: CATTRDGGAGENTEAFF. As DNA, the CDR3 is TGTGCCACCACCCGGGACGGAGGCGCCGGGGAGAACACTGAAGCTTTCTTT.

This clonotype was observed a handful of times. The CDR3 is CASSIVFGQRPYEQYF. DNA for the CDR3: TGTGCCAGTAGTATAGTATTCGGACAGCGCCCCTACGAGCAGTACTTC. The chain recombines TRBV19 with TRBJ2-7; tentatively, D is TRBD1 (6 bases). The V end lost 1 base, the J end lost 2 bases, and 15 bases lay between the germline ends. Germline lookup yields CDR1 LNHDA and CDR2 SQIVND (reference sequence). The length of the CDR3 is 16 residues.

This clonotype was observed a handful of times. The chain links TRBV4-1 to TRBJ1-4, with TRBD1 as a possible D gene (5 bases). V was clipped by 6 bases and J by 8 bases, with 19 bases between them. Germline loops: CDR1 MGHRA, CDR2 YSYEKL. The CDR3 consists of 15 residues. For the CDR3, the DNA is TGCGCCAGCAGGCCGGGGGACGACACTGGGGAAAAACTGTTTTTT. As protein: CASRPGDDTGEKLFF.

This clonotype was seen more than once but under ten times. The chain links TRBV7-8 to TRBJ1-1, with 7 bases matching TRBD1. From germline, CDR1 is SGHVS and CDR2 FQNEAQ. The V segment lost 0 bases and the J segment 3 bases; nucleotides outside the gene matches: 4. There are 15 residues in the CDR3. This CDR3 reads CASSLAEGAHTEAFF. In DNA, the CDR3 is TGTGCCAGCAGCTTAGCGGAGGGGGCGCACACTGAAGCTTTCTTT.

J is TRBJ2-3 and V is TRBV20-1; 7 bases are a match to TRBD1. Germline-derived CDR1 and CDR2 are DFQATT and SNEGSKA (reference sequence). The CDR3 is 16 amino acids. Trimming took 4 bases from V and 2 from J; bases not matched to a gene: 12. The CDR3 nucleotides are TGCAGTGCTAATTGTCCCCGGGACAGCCTCACAGATACGCAGTATTTT. Encoded protein: CSANCPRDSLTDTQYF.

This chain uses TRBV4-1 with TRBJ2-1; 7 bases are a match to TRBD1. The CDR3 extends over 14 amino acids. V gave up 4 bases and J gave up 12 bases; unmatched junction bases: 12. In germline, CDR1 is MGHRA, CDR2 YSYEKL. CDR3 DNA sequence: TGCGCCAGCAGCCCGACAGGGATCGAGCAAGGGCAGTTCTTC. Translation gives CASSPTGIEQGQFF.

The V call is TRBV10-3, the J call TRBJ2-7; a possible D gene is TRBD1 (5 bases). The CDR3 is made up of 15 amino acids. V lost 0 bases and J lost 3, with 12 bases in between. The germline V gene encodes CDR1 ENHRY and CDR2 SYGVKD. The CDR3: CAISESETEIYEQYV. The CDR3 DNA is TGTGCCATCAGTGAGTCAGAGACAGAGATCTACGAGCAGTACGTC.

This clonotype was counted only a few times. The chain carries TRBV4-3 and TRBJ1-5, with a weak D call TRBD1 (5 bases). V dropped 0 bases and J dropped 3 bases, with 12 bases sitting between them. The germline V gene encodes CDR1 LGHNA and CDR2 YSLEER. CDR3 length: 16 amino acids. CDR3 residues: CASSQDWRTPNQPQHF. Written as DNA, the CDR3 is TGCGCCAGCAGCCAAGATTGGAGGACACCCAATCAGCCCCAGCATTTT.

The table lists this clonotype with a few counts. This chain joins TRBV15 and TRBJ2-1; perhaps TRBD2 as D (6 bases). The CDR3 consists of 15 residues. V was clipped by 1 base and J by 3 bases, with 10 bases between them. Germline V gene lookup returns CDR1 LNHNV and CDR2 YYDKDF (reference sequence). This CDR3 reads CATSRGREVYNEQFF. As DNA, the CDR3 is TGTGCCACCAGCAGAGGGAGGGAAGTCTACAATGAGCAGTTCTTC.

The chain carries TRBV27 and TRBJ2-3, with a tentative D call TRBD2 (6 bases). The V gene's germline CDR1 is MNHEY and CDR2 SMNVEV (reference sequence). Trimming cost V 2 bases and J 5 bases, with 17 bases left between them. This CDR3 comprises 16 residues. CDR3 residues: CASSLGVSSVRDTQYF. CDR3 nucleotide sequence: TGTGCCAGCAGTTTAGGCGTGTCTAGCGTGAGAGATACGCAGTATTTT.

The chain carries TRBV4-1 and TRBJ1-5, with D perhaps matching TRBD1 (5 bases). The V end was cut by 4 bases, the J end by 3 bases, with 16 bases between. The germline CDR1 and CDR2 sequences are MGHRA and YSYEKL. The CDR3 extends over 16 amino acids. The CDR3 DNA follows: TGCGCCAGCAGCCCCCTTGGGGGGGGTTACAATCAGCCCCAGCATTTT. Protein product: CASSPLGGGYNQPQHF.

Ten or more counts support this clonotype. The chain uses TRBV5-1 and TRBJ2-5, with D unclear. V lost 4 bases, J lost 3 bases, and 13 bases lay in between. CDR3 size: 14 residues. The germline gives CDR1 SGHRS, CDR2 YFSETQ. CDR3: CASSPDRQEETQYF. CDR3 DNA: TGCGCCAGCAGCCCAGACCGACAAGAAGAGACCCAGTACTTC.

J is TRBJ2-2 and V is TRBV29-1; maybe TRBD2 (5 bases). The CDR3 length is 12 residues. Germline CDR1 and CDR2: SQVTM and ANQGSEA. V dropped 7 bases and J dropped 1 base, with 7 bases sitting between them. The CDR3 sequence: CSGRGNTGELFF. CDR3 coding DNA: TGCAGCGGCCGGGGGAACACCGGGGAGCTGTTTTTT.

This clonotype was recorded a few times. This sequence joins TRBV14 and TRBJ2-3; D gene unclear. The CDR3 is 13 residues long. V gave up 2 bases and J gave up 1 base, with 4 bases separating them. Germline loops: CDR1 SGHDN, CDR2 FVKESK. CDR3 DNA sequence: TGTGCCAGCAGCCAAACCCGCACAGATACGCAGTATTTT. Encoded protein: CASSQTRTDTQYF.

This clonotype has ten or more counts. This chain connects TRBV5-1 to TRBJ2-2, with 7 bases lining up with TRBD1. CDR1 and CDR2 (germline): SGHRS, YFSETQ. This CDR3 spans 14 amino acids. The trim removed 7 bases at V and 0 bases at J, leaving 3 bases unmatched. The DNA of the CDR3 is TGCGCCAGCGAGGACAGGCCGAACACCGGGGAGCTGTTTTTT. This encodes CASEDRPNTGELFF.

This clonotype appeared once. V and J are TRBV6-2 or TRBV6-3 and TRBJ2-3, with a possible D match to TRBD2 (6 bases). CDR1 is MNHEY and CDR2 is SVGEGT in the germline V gene. The CDR3 runs to 13 residues. V shed 10 bases and J shed 6 bases, with 17 bases lying between them. In nucleotides, the CDR3 is TGTGCCATTAGGGCGGGGAGTGGCGATACGCAGTATTTT. Residues: CAIRAGSGDTQYF.

The V and J genes are TRBV29-1 and TRBJ1-1, with D tentatively TRBD1 (5 bases). The CDR3 extends over 12 amino acids. CDR1 is SQVTM, CDR2 ANQGSEA, per germline. V was shortened by 1 base and J by 9 bases, with 12 bases between the two germline ends. DNA for the CDR3: TGCAGCGTTGAAGGGACACAACCTCAAGCTTTCTTT. It encodes CSVEGTQPQAFF.

This clonotype was observed a few times. The J gene is TRBJ2-3, the V gene TRBV21-1; TRBD1 reflects the table's D call only, with no check against the DNA. TRBV21-1 is a recognized pseudogene. The CDR3 runs 13 residues. The CDR3 DNA is TGTGCCAGCAGCAAGGGCGGTGCAGATACGCAGTATTTT. This gives the protein CASSKGGADTQYF.

This clonotype was detected a few times. The gene calls are TRBV6-5 and TRBJ2-1; 9 positions agree with TRBD1. Germline-derived CDR1 and CDR2 are MNHEY and SVGAGI. The CDR3 spans 14 residues. V dropped 7 bases and J dropped 2; count of bases not matched to a gene: 3. CDR3 sequence: CASTHRGPYNEQFF. CDR3 DNA: TGTGCCAGCACCCACAGGGGGCCCTACAATGAGCAGTTCTTC.

The chain joins TRBV7-9 to TRBJ2-7; maybe TRBD1 (6 bases). Germline CDR1 SEHNR, CDR2 FQNEAQ (reference sequence). The CDR3 extends over 12 amino acids. Trimming removed 6 bases at V and 3 bases at J, with 9 bases between. CDR3 in DNA: TGTGCCAGCAGTATACAGGGCTACGAGCAGTACTTC. It yields the protein CASSIQGYEQYF.

This clonotype has a handful of counts. This chain uses TRBV7-8 with TRBJ1-2; possibly TRBD1 for D (5 bases). The V end lost 4 bases, the J end lost 0 bases, and 15 bases lay between the germline ends. Germline V CDR1 and CDR2: SGHVS, FQNEAQ. The CDR3 extends over 16 amino acids. The chain's CDR3 is CASSSGHSTANYGYTF. CDR3 DNA: TGTGCCAGCAGCTCCGGACATTCCACAGCTAACTATGGCTACACCTTC.

This clonotype was recorded a few times. V usage is TRBV5-1 and J usage is TRBJ2-4, with D maybe TRBD1 (6 bases). The CDR3 is 14 amino acids. Germline CDR1 and CDR2: SGHRS and YFSETQ. Deletions cut 1 base from V and 8 bases from J, with 13 bases between. The DNA of the CDR3 is TGCGCCAGCAGCTTGACAGGGCGGTTAGACATTCAGTACTTC. The encoded protein is CASSLTGRLDIQYF.